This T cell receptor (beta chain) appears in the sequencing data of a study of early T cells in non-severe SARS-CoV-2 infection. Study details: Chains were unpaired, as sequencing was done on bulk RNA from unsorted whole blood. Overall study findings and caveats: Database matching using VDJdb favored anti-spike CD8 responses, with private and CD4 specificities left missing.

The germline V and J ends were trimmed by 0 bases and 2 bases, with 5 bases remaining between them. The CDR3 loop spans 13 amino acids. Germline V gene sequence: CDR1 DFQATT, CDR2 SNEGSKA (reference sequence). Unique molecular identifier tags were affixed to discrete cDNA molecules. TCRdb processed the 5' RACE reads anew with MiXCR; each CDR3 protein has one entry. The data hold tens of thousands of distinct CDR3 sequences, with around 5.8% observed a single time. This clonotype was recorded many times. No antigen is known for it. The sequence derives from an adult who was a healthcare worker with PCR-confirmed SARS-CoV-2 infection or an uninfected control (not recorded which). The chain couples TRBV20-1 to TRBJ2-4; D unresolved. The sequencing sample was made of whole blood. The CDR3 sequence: CSARDLSKNIQYF. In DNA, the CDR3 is TGCAGTGCTAGAGATCTTTCCAAAAACATTCAGTACTTC.